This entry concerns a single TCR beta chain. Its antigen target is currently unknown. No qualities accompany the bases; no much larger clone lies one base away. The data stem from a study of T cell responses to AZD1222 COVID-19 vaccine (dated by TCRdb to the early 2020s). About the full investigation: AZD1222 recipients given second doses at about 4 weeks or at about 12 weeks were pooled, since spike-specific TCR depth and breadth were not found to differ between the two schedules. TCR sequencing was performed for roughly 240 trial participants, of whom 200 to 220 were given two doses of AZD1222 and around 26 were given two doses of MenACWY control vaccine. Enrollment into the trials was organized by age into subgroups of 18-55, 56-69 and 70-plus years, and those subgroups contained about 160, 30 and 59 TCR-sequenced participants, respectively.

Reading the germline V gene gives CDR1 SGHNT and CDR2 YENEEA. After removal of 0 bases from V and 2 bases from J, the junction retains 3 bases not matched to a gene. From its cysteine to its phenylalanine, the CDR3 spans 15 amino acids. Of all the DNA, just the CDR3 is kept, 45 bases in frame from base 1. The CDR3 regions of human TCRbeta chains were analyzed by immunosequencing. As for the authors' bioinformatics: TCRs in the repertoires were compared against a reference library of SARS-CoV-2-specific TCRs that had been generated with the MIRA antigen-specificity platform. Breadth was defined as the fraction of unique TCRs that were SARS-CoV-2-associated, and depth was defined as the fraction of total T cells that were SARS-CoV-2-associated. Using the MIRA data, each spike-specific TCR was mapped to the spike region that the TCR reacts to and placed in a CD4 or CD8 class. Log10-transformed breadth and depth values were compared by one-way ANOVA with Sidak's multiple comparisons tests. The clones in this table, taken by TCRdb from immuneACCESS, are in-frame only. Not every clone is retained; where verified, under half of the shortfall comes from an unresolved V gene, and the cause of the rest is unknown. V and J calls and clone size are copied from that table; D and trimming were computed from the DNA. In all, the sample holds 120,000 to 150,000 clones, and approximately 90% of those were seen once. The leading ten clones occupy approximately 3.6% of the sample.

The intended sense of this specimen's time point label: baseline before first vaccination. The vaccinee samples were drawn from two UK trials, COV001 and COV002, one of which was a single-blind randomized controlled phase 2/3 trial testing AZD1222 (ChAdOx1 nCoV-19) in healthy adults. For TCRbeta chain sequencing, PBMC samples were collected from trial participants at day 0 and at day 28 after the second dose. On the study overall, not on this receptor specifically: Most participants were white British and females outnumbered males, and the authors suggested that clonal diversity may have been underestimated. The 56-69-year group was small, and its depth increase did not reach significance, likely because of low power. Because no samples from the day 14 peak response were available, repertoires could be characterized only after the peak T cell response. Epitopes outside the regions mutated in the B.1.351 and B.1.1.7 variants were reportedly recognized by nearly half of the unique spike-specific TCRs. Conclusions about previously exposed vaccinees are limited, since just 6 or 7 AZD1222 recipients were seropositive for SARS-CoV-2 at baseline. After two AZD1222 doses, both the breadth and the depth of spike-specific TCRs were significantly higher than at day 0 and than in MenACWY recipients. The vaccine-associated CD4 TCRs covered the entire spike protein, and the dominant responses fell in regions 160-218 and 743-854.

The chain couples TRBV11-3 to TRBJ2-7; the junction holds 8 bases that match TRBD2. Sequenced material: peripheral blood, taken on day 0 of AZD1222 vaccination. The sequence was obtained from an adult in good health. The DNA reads TGTGCCAGCAGCTTAGATCCGGGGGGGACCTACGAGCAGTACTTC. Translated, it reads CASSLDPGGTYEQYF. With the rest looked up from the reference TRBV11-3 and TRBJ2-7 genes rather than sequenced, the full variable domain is EAGVVQSPRYKIIEKKQPVAFWCNPISGHNTLYWYLQNLGQGPELLIRYENEEAVDDSQLPKDRFSAERLKGVDSTLKIQPAELGDSAVYLCASSLDPGGTYEQYFGPGTRLTVT.